The rows below give T cell receptor beta chains drawn from one sample of a study of identical twins. Each CDR3 protein gets one entry after TCRdb re-called the 5' RACE reads with MiXCR. The sample consists of 650,000 to 750,000 distinct CDR3 sequences, 20% to 25% of them appearing once. This sample also appeared in a second study, on T cells expressing NK-cell markers.

Sequencing used PBMCs. The receptors were gathered from a woman between 18 and 30 years old in good health. Each CDR3 is given with its conserved first and last residue.

V: TRBV12-3/TRBV12-4; J: TRBJ2-2; CDR3: CASSLRTGKTGELFF
V: TRBV7-8; J: TRBJ2-7; CDR3: CASSLLTGNRVRRYTEQYF
V: TRBV10-3; J: TRBJ2-3; CDR3: CAISDGGGADTQYF
V: TRBV4-2; J: TRBJ2-2; CDR3: CASRKGVTGELFF
V: TRBV7-9; J: TRBJ2-1; CDR3: CASSLAGVEFF
V: TRBV5-1; J: TRBJ2-2; CDR3: CASSFNGWGTGELFF
V: TRBV20-1; J: TRBJ2-2; CDR3: CSATNGQGAGELFF
V: TRBV6-1; J: TRBJ2-5; CDR3: CASFGPGQGASWQETQYF
V: TRBV5-4; J: TRBJ2-3; CDR3: CASSLGTTSTDTQYF
V: TRBV20-1; J: TRBJ1-2; CDR3: CSAPGPGFYTF
V: TRBV5-1; J: TRBJ2-1; CDR3: CASSSSSGTEQFF
V: TRBV9; J: TRBJ2-2; CDR3: CASSEKIPGELFF
V: TRBV6-1; J: TRBJ2-3; CDR3: CASAIPGHLTDTQYF
V: TRBV11-1; J: TRBJ2-7; CDR3: CASSNSGDEQYF
V: TRBV29-1; J: TRBJ2-3; CDR3: CSVASPSGASGSTDTQYF
V: TRBV20-1; J: TRBJ1-1; CDR3: CSARARDTLNTEAFF
V: TRBV5-1; J: TRBJ2-3; CDR3: CASSVDYPDDTDTQYF
V: TRBV20-1; J: TRBJ2-7; CDR3: CSARDLGTGYEQYF
V: TRBV10-2; J: TRBJ2-3; CDR3: CASSELAGVGTDTQYF
V: TRBV6-6; J: TRBJ2-7; CDR3: CASTPGGYYEQYF
V: TRBV7-2; J: TRBJ2-3; CDR3: CASSPYADTQYF
V: TRBV27; J: TRBJ2-7; CDR3: CASSLYGRGEQYF
V: TRBV5-1; J: TRBJ1-1; CDR3: CASSLAQGTGVEAFF
V: TRBV6-1; J: TRBJ2-7; CDR3: CASSEQRVSSYEQYF
V: TRBV5-1; J: TRBJ2-2; CDR3: CASSWGSGRQAGELFF
V: TRBV6-2/TRBV6-3; J: TRBJ2-2; CDR3: CASSWNPNTGELFF
V: TRBV20-1; J: TRBJ2-3; CDR3: CSAVAGGDLDTQYF
V: TRBV6-2/TRBV6-3; J: TRBJ2-3; CDR3: CASSYSRSGRTNTQYF
V: TRBV7-9; J: TRBJ2-5; CDR3: CASSLGSGETQYF
V: TRBV20-1; J: TRBJ2-3; CDR3: CSATPVLARSRQDTQYF
V: TRBV12-3/TRBV12-4; J: TRBJ2-7; CDR3: CAVIRAGEQYF
V: TRBV11-2; J: TRBJ1-6; CDR3: CASSFAGVSSPLHF
V: TRBV12-3/TRBV12-4; J: TRBJ2-3; CDR3: CASSPDSHTQYF
V: TRBV20-1; J: TRBJ2-1; CDR3: CSARAHTNEQFF
V: TRBV7-6; J: TRBJ2-1; CDR3: CASSLALQGSYNEQFF
V: TRBV6-1; J: TRBJ1-1; CDR3: CASTPGGMNTEAFF
V: TRBV4-3; J: TRBJ2-7; CDR3: CASGWTSGTSYEQYF
V: TRBV24-1; J: TRBJ2-1; CDR3: CATSDPKSYNEQFF
V: TRBV5-4; J: TRBJ2-7; CDR3: CASSSPGRVGEQYF
V: TRBV6-5; J: TRBJ2-3; CDR3: CASSYSWGPTDTQYF
V: TRBV7-2; J: TRBJ2-7; CDR3: CASSLSSGSPYEQYF
V: TRBV7-9; J: TRBJ2-5; CDR3: CASRNRVWETQYF
V: TRBV6-2/TRBV6-3; J: TRBJ2-7; CDR3: CASSYIGAVIYEQYF
V: TRBV29-1; J: TRBJ2-1; CDR3: CSVRALDNEQFF
V: TRBV20-1; J: TRBJ2-7; CDR3: CSARGQSYEQYF
V: TRBV11-2; J: TRBJ2-1; CDR3: CASSSGGGLAGGSSYNEQFF
V: TRBV20-1; J: TRBJ2-7; CDR3: CSARRSGPGSEQYF
V: TRBV20-1; J: TRBJ2-7; CDR3: CSAPGLSGGAYEQYF
V: TRBV10-3; J: TRBJ2-3; CDR3: CAISGTSLINTDTQYF
V: TRBV7-6; J: TRBJ1-1; CDR3: CASRSAGWTEAFF
V: TRBV28; J: TRBJ1-2; CDR3: CATATGGVLYGYTF